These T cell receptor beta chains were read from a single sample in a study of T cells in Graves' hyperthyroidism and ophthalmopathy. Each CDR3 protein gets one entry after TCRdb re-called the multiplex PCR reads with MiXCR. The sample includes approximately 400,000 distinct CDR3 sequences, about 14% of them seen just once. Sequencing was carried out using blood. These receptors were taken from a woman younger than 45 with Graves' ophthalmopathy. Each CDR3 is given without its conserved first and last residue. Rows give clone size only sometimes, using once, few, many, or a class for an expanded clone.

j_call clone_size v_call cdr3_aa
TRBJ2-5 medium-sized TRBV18 ASSPPTTKQETQY
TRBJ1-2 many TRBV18 ASSPISGTRDNYGYT
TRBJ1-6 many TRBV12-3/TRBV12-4 ASSWSRTGGESPLH
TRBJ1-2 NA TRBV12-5 ASGPPGGFYGYT
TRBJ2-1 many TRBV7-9 ASIGVRRGFSYNEQF
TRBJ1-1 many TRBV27 ASSLGGRWPSNTEAF
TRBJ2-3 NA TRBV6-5 ASSYTWTDPRY
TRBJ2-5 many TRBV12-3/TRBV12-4 ASSFPDSQETQY
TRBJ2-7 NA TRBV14 ASSREGTGGSEQY
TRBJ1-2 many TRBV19 ASSILRPGHVGYT
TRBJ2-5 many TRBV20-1 SANRGVQETQY
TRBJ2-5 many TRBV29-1 SVKRGGQETQY
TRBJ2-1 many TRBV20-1 SAAHGGSSYNEQF
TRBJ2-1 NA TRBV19 ASSMGDYINEQF
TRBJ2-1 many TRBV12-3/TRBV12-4 ASSLGGADEQF
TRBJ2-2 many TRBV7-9 ASSPGGHPRTGELF
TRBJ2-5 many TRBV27 ASSPTTGVGDETQY
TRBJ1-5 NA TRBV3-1 ASSARTDSNQPQH
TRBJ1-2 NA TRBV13 ASSPGTLLRDGYT
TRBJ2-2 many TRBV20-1 SASILTGGPLTGELF
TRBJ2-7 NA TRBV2 ASRRPGQGAYEQY
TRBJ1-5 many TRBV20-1 SARFSESNQPQH
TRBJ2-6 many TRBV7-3 ASSHGGGTGANVLT
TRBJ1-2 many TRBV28 ASREQGPGGYGYT
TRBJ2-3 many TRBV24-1 ATGGGTDTQY
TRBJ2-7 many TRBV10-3 AISAGQGGPYEQY
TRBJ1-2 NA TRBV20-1 SAIEAVGYT
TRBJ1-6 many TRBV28 ASSIPGGLGNSPLH
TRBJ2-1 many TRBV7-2 ASSLAFPNNEQF
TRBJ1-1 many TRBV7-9 ASSLTRQGRRNTEAF
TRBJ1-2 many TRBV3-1 ASSQARAATYGYT
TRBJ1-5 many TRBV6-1 ASSEGGASNQPQH
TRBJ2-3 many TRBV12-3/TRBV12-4 ASSFRQTTDTQY
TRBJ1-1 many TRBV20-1 SAPGYTEAF
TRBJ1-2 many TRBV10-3 AISESGDRNYGYT
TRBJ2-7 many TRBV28 ASGATDAIHEQY
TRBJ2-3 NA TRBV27 ASIGGGADTQY
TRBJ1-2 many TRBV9 ASGKAHLNYGYT